The sequence of this T cell receptor beta chain was determined in a study of response to subunit inactivated influenza vaccine. TCRdb passed the RT-PCR reads through MiXCR, listing each CDR3 protein once. The repertoire has 150,000 or so distinct CDR3 sequences, roughly a tenth of them found once; the top ten carry about 40%. The sequencing used CD8+ T cells sorted from PBMCs, collected roughly 24 months after vaccination. The sequence was collected from a man aged 45 to 75 who received an inactivated influenza vaccine.

The CDR3 loop is CASGGGLQYF. CDR3 DNA: TGTGCCAGCGGCGGGGGGCTACAGTACTTC. This chain joins TRBV5-5 and TRBJ2-7; 8 bases are a match to TRBD2. J lost 10 bases, V lost 7 bases, and 4 bases had no gene match. The CDR3 totals 10 residues. Germline CDR1 and CDR2: SGHKS and YYEKEE (reference sequence). The full variable domain, completed using reference TRBV5-5 and TRBJ2-7, is DAGVTQSPTHLIKTRGQQVTLRCSPISGHKSVSWYQQVLGQGPQFIFQYYEKEERGRGNFPDRFSARQFPNYSSELNVNALLLGDSALYLCASGGGLQYFGPGTRLTVT.